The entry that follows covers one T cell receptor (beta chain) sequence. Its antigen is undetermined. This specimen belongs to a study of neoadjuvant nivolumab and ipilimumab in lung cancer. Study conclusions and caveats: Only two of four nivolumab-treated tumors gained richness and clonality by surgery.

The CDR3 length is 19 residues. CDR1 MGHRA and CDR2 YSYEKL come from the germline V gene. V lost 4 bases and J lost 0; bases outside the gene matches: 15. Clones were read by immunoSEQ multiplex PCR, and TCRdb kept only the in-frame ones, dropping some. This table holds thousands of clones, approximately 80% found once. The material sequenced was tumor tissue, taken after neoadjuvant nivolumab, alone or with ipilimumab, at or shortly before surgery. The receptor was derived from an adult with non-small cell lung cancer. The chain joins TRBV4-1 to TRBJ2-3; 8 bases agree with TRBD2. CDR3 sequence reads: CASSLPRGIAGRSTDTQYF. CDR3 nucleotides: TGCGCCAGCAGCCTTCCCCGGGGGATAGCGGGGAGAAGCACAGATACGCAGTATTTT.